Sequencing of this T cell receptor beta chain was carried out in a study of T cells after yellow fever vaccination (dated by TCRdb to between 2019 and 2020). Regarding the study in general: The SMART-Seq v4 Ultra Low Input RNA kit was used to prepare libraries from fractions with low cell numbers. Bulk TCR alpha and beta repertoires were sequenced longitudinally to track T-cell clones before and after primary and booster YFV17D yellow fever vaccination. The cohort comprised two healthy male donors, one aged 18 to 30 and one aged 30 to 40 years. Bulk PBMC replicates and cell subsets were isolated from blood drawn at multiple timepoints before and after both primary and secondary immunization.

Study-wide findings and limitations: Only a couple of donors were included in the study, so the extent to which the findings can be generalized is limited. The secondary T-cell response was found to be weaker but faster than the primary response, with a peak reached on day 5 rather than on day 15. Because abundant contaminating clonotypes from the bulk population could be contained in FACS-sorted repertoires, computational filtering was required. A small fraction of clonotypes showed up in both the CD4 and CD8 compartments, probably as a result of convergent recombination. After the booster, most clones that had expanded after primary vaccination were detected again (about 97% of CD4 and roughly 86% of CD8), suggesting broad maintenance of memory.

This clonotype was detected only a few times. There are no base qualities to consult, and no much larger clone falls within one base. The sample's treatment or condition label, decoded: live attenuated yellow fever vaccine strain. A standard Ficoll-Paque protocol was used to isolate PBMCs from peripheral blood. Epitope-specific CD8 T cells were sorted with a dextramer loaded with the yellow fever NS4B epitope peptide, together with anti-CD3 and anti-CD8 staining. TriZol was used to extract RNA from bulk PBMCs, CD4 and CD8 fractions, and dextramer-positive and dextramer-negative fractions. Synthesis of TCR cDNA relied on 5'RACE template switching, a step that introduced a universal primer site along with unique molecular identifiers. cDNA synthesis was primed from both the TCR alpha and TCR beta constant segments. Two PCR steps were used to amplify libraries, with sample barcodes and sequencing adapters being added in the second step. Sequencing of libraries was performed on Illumina HiSeq 2500 (2x100 bp) or NovaSeq (2x150 bp). Turning to the authors' computational methods: Demultiplexing of reads and collapsing into UMI consensus sequences were performed with MIGEC, and V(D)J alignment was carried out with MiXCR. Clonotypes responding to the vaccine were identified with edgeR on replicate PBMC samples, with the criteria of FDR below 0.01 and a log2 fold change above 5 up to day 15. Each bulk clonotype received a CD4 or CD8 identity based on whether the sequenced CD4 or CD8 repertoire contained that clonotype at higher abundance. A clonotype counted as NS4B-specific if enriched at least 10-fold in dextramer-positive versus dextramer-negative fractions, with CD4-biased clonotypes left out. TCRdb ran its own pipeline on the public reads, namely fastp trimming at Q25 and MiXCR clone calling, and kept in-frame beta chains. Duplicate CDR3 protein sequences are folded into a single record with the most common DNA and genes. For this entry, the V and J calls and clone size follow TCRdb and not the study's own pipeline. The sample profile shows over 65,000 distinct CDR3 sequences; about an eighth of them were found once. The ten biggest clones cover approximately 23% of the sample.

V and J are trimmed by 4 bases and 5 bases, and the gene matches miss 8 bases of the junction. Via the germline V gene, CDR1 is MGHRA and CDR2 YSYEKL. Measured from the cysteine to the phenylalanine, the CDR3 is 16 residues long. Of the read, only the CDR3 DNA is kept; its 48 bases are in frame from base 1. The receptor comes from a man aged 18-30 years who received the YFV17D yellow fever vaccine. Here the sequenced sample was CD8+ T cells not binding an NS4B(214-222) dextramer, sorted from PBMCs, taken less than 25 days after the first yellow fever vaccination. The cell subset or site label, read with the paper, signifies: NS4B epitope dextramer-negative CD8 T cells. The chain was built from TRBV4-1 and TRBJ2-2, and 9 junctional nucleotides match TRBD1. The CDR3 corresponds to CASSRRTGEWTGELFF. The base sequence is TGCGCCAGCAGCCGCCGGACAGGGGAGTGGACCGGGGAGCTGTTTTTT.